The present entry profiles one TCR beta chain with its context. These data belong to a study of CD8+CD57+ T cells in acquired aplastic anemia. On the study more broadly: The average for DNA from sorted CD4+ and CD8+ cells was 3 to 3.5 ug.

Template material for TCR beta VDJ and CDR3 profiling consisted of genomic DNA. TCRdb recomputed calls from the reads with MiXCR, one row per CDR3 protein. The sample lists hundreds of thousands of distinct CDR3 sequences, 65% to 80% seen once, with under 4.5% in the top ten. V lost 4 bases, J lost 6 bases, and 8 bases stayed unmatched. The CDR3 runs to 16 residues. This receptor was taken from a human donor in good health, serving as a control. The rearrangement links TRBV12-3 or TRBV12-4 to TRBJ1-4; 10 nucleotides line up with TRBD1. What was sequenced was sorted CD4+, CD8+, or CD8+CD57+ T cells (not recorded which) from PBMCs. Written as DNA, the CDR3 is TGTGCCAGCAGTTCCCGCCGGGACAGGGGACATGAAAAACTGTTTTTT. Protein: CASSSRRDRGHEKLFF.